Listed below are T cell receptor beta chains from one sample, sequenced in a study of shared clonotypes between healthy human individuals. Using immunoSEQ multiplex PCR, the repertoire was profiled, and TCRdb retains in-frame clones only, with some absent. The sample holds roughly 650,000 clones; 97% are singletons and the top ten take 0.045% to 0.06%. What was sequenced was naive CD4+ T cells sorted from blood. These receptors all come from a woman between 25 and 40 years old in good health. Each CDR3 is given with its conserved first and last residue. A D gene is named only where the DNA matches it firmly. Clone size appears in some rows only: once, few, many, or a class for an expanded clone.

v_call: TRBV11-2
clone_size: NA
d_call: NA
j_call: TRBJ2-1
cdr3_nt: TGTGCCAGCAGCCAACAGTCCCTCGGCAATGAGCAGTTCTTC
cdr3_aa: CASSQQSLGNEQFF

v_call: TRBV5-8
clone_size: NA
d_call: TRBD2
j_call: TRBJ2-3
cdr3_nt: TGTGCCAGCAGCTTGGGTGCGACTAGCGGGACCACAGATACGCAGTATTTT
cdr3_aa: CASSLGATSGTTDTQYF

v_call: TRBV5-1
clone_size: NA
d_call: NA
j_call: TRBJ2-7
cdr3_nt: TGCGCCAGCAGCTTAGCTGGCGGCGAGCAGTACTTC
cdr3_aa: CASSLAGGEQYF

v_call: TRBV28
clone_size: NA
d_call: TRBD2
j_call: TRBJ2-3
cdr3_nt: TGTGCCAGCAGTTTATTGGGACTAGCGGGAGTGACAGATACGCAGTATTTT
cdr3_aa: CASSLLGLAGVTDTQYF

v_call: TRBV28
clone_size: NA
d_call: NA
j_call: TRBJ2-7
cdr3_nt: TGTGCCAGCAGGGCCGGGACGGATTACGAGCAGTACTTC
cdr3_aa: CASRAGTDYEQYF

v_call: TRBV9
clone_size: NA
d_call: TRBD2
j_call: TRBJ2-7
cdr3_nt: TGTGCCAGCAGCGTAGGGCCCGGGTCCGGTGGACTAGCGGGAGGGCCCGGCCACGAGCAGTACTTC
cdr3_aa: CASSVGPGSGGLAGGPGHEQYF

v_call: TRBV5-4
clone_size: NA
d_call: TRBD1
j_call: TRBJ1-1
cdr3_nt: TGTGCCAGCAGTCGAAACCGGGACAGTCGCACTGAAGCTTTCTTT
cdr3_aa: CASSRNRDSRTEAFF

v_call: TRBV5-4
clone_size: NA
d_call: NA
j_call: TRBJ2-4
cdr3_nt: TGTGCCAGCAGCTTCGGGGGACTAGCCAAAAACATTCAGTACTTC
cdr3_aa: CASSFGGLAKNIQYF

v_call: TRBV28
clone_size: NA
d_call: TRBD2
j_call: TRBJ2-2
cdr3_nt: TGTGCCAGCAGTTTATGGGCTAGCGGGTATACCGGGGAGCTGTTTTTT
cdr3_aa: CASSLWASGYTGELFF

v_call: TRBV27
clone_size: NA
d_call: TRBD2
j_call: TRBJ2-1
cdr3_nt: TGTGCCAGCAGTGCAAAGCCAAGCGGGAGACCCTACAATGAGCAGTTCTTC
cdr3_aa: CASSAKPSGRPYNEQFF

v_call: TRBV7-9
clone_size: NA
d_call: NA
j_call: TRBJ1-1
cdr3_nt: TGTGCCAGCAGTCGGGAAATGAACACTGAAGCTTTCTTT
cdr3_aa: CASSREMNTEAFF

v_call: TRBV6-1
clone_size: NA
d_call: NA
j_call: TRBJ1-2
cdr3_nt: TGTGCCAGCAGTGAGTATAGGCACCAGTTAGCTAACTATGGCTACACCTTC
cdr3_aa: CASSEYRHQLANYGYTF

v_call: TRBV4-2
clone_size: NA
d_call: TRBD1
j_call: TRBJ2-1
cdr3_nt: TGTGCCAGCAGCAACCGGGACAGGGGACCTGACAATGAGCAGTTCTTC
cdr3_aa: CASSNRDRGPDNEQFF

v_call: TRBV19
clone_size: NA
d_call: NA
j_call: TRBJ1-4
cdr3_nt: TGTGCCAGTAGTATGAACGGGGGTGGTGAAAAACTGTTTTTT
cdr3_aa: CASSMNGGGEKLFF

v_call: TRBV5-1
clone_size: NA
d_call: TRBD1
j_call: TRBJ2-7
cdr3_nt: TGCGCCAGCAGCCTACCGGGACAGAGAACGACGGACCTCTACGAGCAGTACTTC
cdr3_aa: CASSLPGQRTTDLYEQYF

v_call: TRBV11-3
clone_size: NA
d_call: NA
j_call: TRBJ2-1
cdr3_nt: TGTGCCAGCAGCTTAACAGGGATCCATGAGCAGTTCTTC
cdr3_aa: CASSLTGIHEQFF

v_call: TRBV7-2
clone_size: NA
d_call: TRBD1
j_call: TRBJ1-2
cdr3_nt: TGTGCCAGCAGCCCCGGGACAGGCAATAACTATGGCTACACCTTC
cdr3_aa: CASSPGTGNNYGYTF

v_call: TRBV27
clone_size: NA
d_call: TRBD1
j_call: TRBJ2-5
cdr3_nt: TGTGCCAGCAGCTACTCAGGGGGTGGAGAGACCCAGTACTTC
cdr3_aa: CASSYSGGGETQYF

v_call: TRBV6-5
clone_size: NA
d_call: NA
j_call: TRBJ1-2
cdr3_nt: TGTGCCAGCAGTTACTTGGCCAATTTTCGACAGGACCGCTTC
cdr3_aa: CASSYLANFRQDRF

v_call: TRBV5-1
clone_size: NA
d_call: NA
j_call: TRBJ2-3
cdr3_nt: TGCGCCAGCAGCTTGGACAGAACCACAGATACGCAGTATTTT
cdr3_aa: CASSLDRTTDTQYF

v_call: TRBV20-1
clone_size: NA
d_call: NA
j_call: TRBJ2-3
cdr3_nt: TGCAGCGGGGCAGCAGATACGCAGTATTTT
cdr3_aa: CSGAADTQYF

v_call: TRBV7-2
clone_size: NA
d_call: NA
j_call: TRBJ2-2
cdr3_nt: TGTGCCAGCAGCCTAGGCTACCGCACCGGGGAGCTGTTTTTT
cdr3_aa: CASSLGYRTGELFF

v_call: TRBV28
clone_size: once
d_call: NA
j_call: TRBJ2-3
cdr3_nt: TGTGCCAGCAGTTTGACTAACGGGGATACGCAGTATTTT
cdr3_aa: CASSLTNGDTQYF

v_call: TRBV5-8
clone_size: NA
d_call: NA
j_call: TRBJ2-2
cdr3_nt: TGTGCCAGCAGCTTGGTTGGGGTTGCCGGGGAGCTGTTTTTT
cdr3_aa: CASSLVGVAGELFF

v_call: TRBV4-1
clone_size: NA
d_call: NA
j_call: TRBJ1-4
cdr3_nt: TGCGCCAGCAGCCGAACAGAAACAACTAATGAAAAACTGTTTTTT
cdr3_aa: CASSRTETTNEKLFF